What follows are 27 T cell receptor beta chains derived from one specimen sequenced in a study of T cells in women clearing cervical HPV infection. Generated by immunoSEQ multiplex PCR, the TCRdb table keeps only in-frame clones and is missing some. The repertoire shows approximately 40,000 clones; the top ten hold 7% to 8.5%. Material: blood buffy coat. The source of these receptors is a woman between 18 and 70 years old with a cervical HPV16 infection that either progressed to CIN3+ or cleared (not recorded which).

As to this clone: The missing CDR3 end, 3 residues past where the read stops, is filled in from the germline J gene. The rearrangement uses TRBV20-1 and TRBJ2-3; 12 bases map to TRBD2. The CDR3 is 17 amino acids. Germline V lookup: CDR1 DFQATT, CDR2 SNEGSKA (reference sequence). Trimming cost V 1 base and J 4 bases; bases outside gene matches: 9. CDR3 sequence reads: CSARGTWLAGGADTQYF. The covered CDR3 bases are TGCAGTGCTAGAGGTACGTGGCTAGCGGGAGGGGCAGATACG.

Turning to this clone: The read halts 3 residues ahead of the CDR3 end, with the missing end drawn from the germline J gene. J is TRBJ1-2 and V is TRBV5-1; D is perhaps TRBD1 (6 bases). The V end was cut by 4 bases, the J end by 4 bases, with 11 bases between. The length of the CDR3 is 13 residues. CDR1 and CDR2 from the germline V gene are SGHRS and YFSETQ. This CDR3 is CASSPQDSYGYTF. The sequenced part of the CDR3 DNA is TGCGCCAGCAGCCCCCAGGACAGCTATGGC. The variable domain in full, completed from reference TRBV5-1 and TRBJ1-2, reads KAGVTQTPRYLIKTRGQQVTLSCSPISGHRSVSWYQQTPGQGLQFLFEYFSETQRNKGNFPGRFSGRQFSNSRSEMNVSTLELGDSALYLCASSPQDSYGYTFGSGTRLTVV.

Remarks on this clone: The CDR3 goes on 3 residues after the read ends, and that part is filled in from the germline J gene. The V gene is TRBV5-6, the J gene TRBJ2-1, with D possibly TRBD1 on 5 matching bases. Germline V lookup: CDR1 SGHDT, CDR2 YYEEEE. The CDR3 spans 15 residues. V lost 6 bases to trimming and J lost 4 bases, with 17 bases between them. CDR3 bases read: TGTGCCAGCACCGGTCGGAGCAGGGCTTACAATGAG. Translated: CASTGRSRAYNE. The whole CDR3 protein is CASTGRSRAYNEQFF.

In the case of this clone: The observed sequence ends 3 residues before the CDR3 terminus, with the missing tail filled in from the germline J gene. The chain is built from TRBV7-9 and TRBJ1-1; D possibly corresponds to TRBD1 (5 bases). The V end lost 1 base, the J end lost 4 bases, and 10 bases lay between the germline ends. CDR1 and CDR2 from the germline V gene are SEHNR and FQNEAQ (reference sequence). This CDR3 is built from 14 residues. The CDR3 bases that were read are TGTGCCAGCAGCTTAGAGGGGATAGGCACTGAA. The encoded protein is CASSLEGIGTE. The CDR3 in full is CASSLEGIGTEAFF.

As regards this clone: Sequencing ends 3 residues short of the CDR3 end; the germline J gene provides the rest. This rearrangement joins TRBV5-1 to TRBJ2-5; perhaps TRBD1 as D (5 bases). CDR3 size: 16 residues. Trimming cost V 0 bases and J 5 bases, with 17 bases left between them. Germline V CDR1 and CDR2: SGHRS, YFSETQ. CDR3: CASSLDEARDGETQYF. The CDR3 bases that were read are TGCGCCAGCAGCTTGGATGAGGCCAGGGATGGGGAGACC.

About this clone: The read ends 3 residues before the CDR3 terminus; that terminus is restored from the germline J gene. The genes are TRBV7-9 and TRBJ2-2, with D maybe TRBD2 (6 bases). Trimming cost V 11 bases and J 1 base, with 11 bases left between them. Germline CDR1 reads SEHNR; CDR2 reads FQNEAQ (reference sequence). This CDR3 contains 13 residues. The CDR3 bases that were read are TGTGCCGTCCGGGGGAGGAACACCGGGGAG. Amino acids: CAVRGRNTGE. From start to end, the CDR3 is CAVRGRNTGELFF.

Turning to this clone: The read ends 3 residues shy of where the CDR3 ends; the end is completed using the germline J gene. The V gene is TRBV10-3, the J gene TRBJ2-3; a weak D match, TRBD1 (6 bases). Trimming pared 7 bases from V and 0 bases from J, leaving 11 bases between. Germline CDR1 ENHRY, CDR2 SYGVKD. The CDR3 consists of 14 residues. CDR3 sequence: CAITGQISTDTQYF. The CDR3 DNA, read in part, is TGTGCCATCACTGGACAGATTAGCACAGATACG.

Note on this clone: Read coverage stops 3 residues before the CDR3 terminus; the germline J gene supplies the remainder. This chain links TRBV6-2 or TRBV6-3 with TRBJ1-1; D may be TRBD1 (6 bases). Germline V lookup: CDR1 MNHEY, CDR2 SVGEGT. V was cut by 8 bases and J by 1 base, with 17 bases left in between. The CDR3 extends over 15 amino acids. Incomplete CDR3 DNA: TGTGCCAGCCTTAACAGGGAAGTTAAGAACACTGAA. This sequence encodes CASLNREVKNTE. The full CDR3 reads CASLNREVKNTEAFF.

A remark on this clone: The read is 3 residues too short to cover the CDR3 end, so that end is filled in from the germline J gene. J is TRBJ2-2 and V is TRBV20-1; 14 nucleotides align to TRBD2. CDR1 and CDR2 (germline): DFQATT, SNEGSKA (reference sequence). V gave up 5 bases and J gave up 0 bases; unmatched junction bases: 8. The CDR3 runs 18 residues. This chain's CDR3 is CSASGLAGVNANTGELFF. The part of the CDR3 DNA that was read is TGCAGTGCTTCGGGACTAGCGGGGGTAAACGCGAACACCGGGGAG.

The CDR3 sequence: CASSYSGTPNTEAFF. The CDR3 DNA, read in part, is TGTGCCAGCAGCTATTCCGGGACACCGAACACTGAA. The gene calls are TRBV13 and TRBJ1-1; the D gene is possibly TRBD1 (6 bases). From the germline J gene comes the end of the CDR3, since the read stops 3 residues before it. The V end lost 4 bases, the J end lost 1 base, and 13 bases lay between the germline ends. The CDR3 totals 15 residues. The germline CDR1 and CDR2 sequences are PRHDT and FYEKMQ (reference sequence).

With regard to this clone: The read stops 3 residues short of the end of the CDR3; the missing end is completed from the germline J gene. The V gene is TRBV11-1, the J gene TRBJ1-5, with no clear D. Germline-derived CDR1 and CDR2 are SGHAT and FQDESV (reference sequence). Trimming removed 5 bases at V and 5 bases at J, with 13 bases between. The CDR3 is 14 amino acids. CDR3 region: CASSPGPGYQPQHF. The covered CDR3 bases are TGTGCCAGCAGCCCAGGACCGGGGTATCAGCCC.

A remark on this clone: The sequence runs out 3 residues before the end of the CDR3; the remainder is reconstructed from the germline J gene. This rearrangement joins TRBV7-8 to TRBJ1-1; 8 bases fit TRBD1. Germline V CDR1 and CDR2: SGHVS, FQNEAQ. This CDR3 has 15 amino acids. The J segment lost 1 base and the V segment lost 1 base, leaving 2 bases of the junction unmatched. This chain's CDR3 is CASSLGTGGNTEAFF. The CDR3 bases that were read are TGTGCCAGCAGCTTAGGAACAGGGGGGAACACTGAA.

The sequenced part of the CDR3 DNA is TGTGCCAGCAGCCCCGCCTTCGGTGAAAAA. Protein product: CASSPAFGEK. The CDR3 reads in full as CASSPAFGEKLFF. The chain carries TRBV7-3 and TRBJ1-4; D remains unclear. The CDR3 end is not reached by the read, which stops 3 residues before it; the germline J gene fills it in. Germline-derived CDR1 and CDR2 are SGHTA and FQGTGA. The CDR3 has 13 residues. V lost 5 bases and J lost 7, with 11 bases in between. Filled out from reference TRBV7-3 and TRBJ1-4, the complete variable domain reads GAGVSQTPSNKVTEKGKYVELRCDPISGHTALYWYRQSLGQGPEFLIYFQGTGAADDSGLPNDRFFAVRPEGSVSTLKIQRTERGDSAVYLCASSPAFGEKLFFGSGTQLSVL.

As concerns this clone: The observed sequence ends 3 residues before the CDR3 terminus, with the missing tail filled in from the germline J gene. The chain employs TRBV29-1 and TRBJ1-5; 7 bases match TRBD1. The trim removed 6 bases at V and 2 bases at J, leaving 10 bases unmatched. CDR3 size: 15 residues. In germline, CDR1 is SQVTM, CDR2 ANQGSEA. The CDR3 DNA, read in part, is TGCAGCGTGGGAGAACAGGGGCAGGGCAATCAGCCC. Its translation is CSVGEQGQGNQP. The CDR3 in full is CSVGEQGQGNQPQHF.

Worth noting for this clone: Read coverage stops 3 residues before the CDR3 terminus; the germline J gene supplies the remainder. This sequence joins TRBV20-1 and TRBJ2-5; D possibly corresponds to TRBD2 (7 bases). V was shortened by 2 bases and J by 4 bases, with 11 bases between the two germline ends. The germline gives CDR1 DFQATT, CDR2 SNEGSKA (reference sequence). The CDR3 length is 13 residues. The sequenced part of the CDR3 DNA is TGCAGTGCTAGACCGGGGGGCCTAGAGACC. It codes for CSARPGGLET. Given in full, the CDR3 is CSARPGGLETQYF.

Concerning this clone: The read ends 3 residues shy of where the CDR3 ends; the end is completed using the germline J gene. J is TRBJ1-1 and V is TRBV11-2; D possibly corresponds to TRBD1 (5 bases). The CDR3 contains 10 residues. CDR1 is SGHAT, CDR2 FQNNGV, per germline. The CDR3: CATDRGVAFF. CDR3 bases read: TGTGCCACCGATAGAGGGGTA.

Turning to this clone: The read terminates 3 residues ahead of where the CDR3 ends, so the germline J gene completes it. Other nucleotide sequences in the sample specify the same CDR3. The rearrangement links TRBV28 to TRBJ1-4, with D perhaps TRBD1 (6 bases). V dropped 2 bases and J dropped 5 bases, with 9 bases sitting between them. The CDR3 loop spans 14 amino acids. The V gene's germline CDR1 is MDHEN and CDR2 SYDVKM. The CDR3 DNA, read in part, is TGTGCCAGCAGTTTAGATCAGGGGAATGAAAAA. Its translation is CASSLDQGNEK. In full, the CDR3 reads CASSLDQGNEKLFF.

About this clone: With the read ending 3 residues before the CDR3 end, the germline J gene is used to fill in that end. This chain connects TRBV2 to TRBJ2-1, with unresolved D. Germline V CDR1 and CDR2: SNHLY, FYNNEI. The CDR3 is 13 residues long. V was cut by 8 bases and J by 0 bases, with 8 bases left in between. The sequenced CDR3 bases are TGTGCCAGCCAAGCTAACTCCTACAATGAG. Protein product: CASQANSYNE. The entire CDR3 is CASQANSYNEQFF.

Of note for this clone: Sequencing ends 3 residues short of the CDR3 end; the germline J gene provides the rest. The chain carries TRBV19 and TRBJ2-1, with 12 nucleotides matching TRBD1. Germline CDR1 is LNHDA and CDR2 is SQIVND (reference sequence). The V segment lost 7 bases and the J segment 7 bases; nucleotides outside the gene matches: 5. The CDR3 is 14 amino acids. The CDR3 sequence is CASKGTGGANEQFF. The sequenced CDR3 bases are TGTGCCAGTAAAGGGACAGGGGGCGCGAATGAG. The variable domain in full, with the rest retrieved from reference TRBV19 and TRBJ2-1, is DGGITQSPKYLFRKEGQNVTLSCEQNLNHDAMYWYRQDPGQGLRLIYYSQIVNDFQKGDIAEGYSVSREKKESFPLTVTSAQKNPTAFYLCASKGTGGANEQFFGPGTRLTVL.

To note about this clone: The read ends 3 residues shy of where the CDR3 ends; the end is completed using the germline J gene. The V gene is TRBV5-3, the J gene TRBJ2-7; D could derive from TRBD1 or TRBD2 (5 bases each). TRBV5-3 is an ORF; its function is uncertain. This CDR3 is 15 amino acids long. V lost 0 bases to trimming and J lost 0 bases, with 10 bases between them. This chain's CDR3 is CARSLDSGSSYEQYF. The CDR3 DNA, read in part, is TGTGCCAGAAGCTTGGATTCAGGGAGCTCCTACGAG.

Comment on this clone: With the read ending 3 residues before the CDR3 end, the germline J gene is used to fill in that end. This rearrangement joins TRBV30 to TRBJ1-1; D possibly corresponds to TRBD1 (5 bases). The germline V and J ends were trimmed by 3 bases and 3 bases, with 8 bases remaining between them. Germline lookup yields CDR1 GTSNPN and CDR2 SVGIG (reference sequence). The CDR3 runs to 12 residues. The sequenced part of the CDR3 DNA is TGTGCCTGGAGCAGGGTAGACACTGAA. This translates into CAWSRVDTE. The CDR3 as a whole reads CAWSRVDTEAFF.

A word on this clone: Read coverage stops 3 residues before the CDR3 terminus; the germline J gene supplies the remainder. The chain combines TRBV5-1 with TRBJ1-1; weak D call: TRBD1 (5 bases). This CDR3 comprises 16 residues. V was pared by 3 bases and J by 0 bases, with 15 bases between. From germline, CDR1 is SGHRS and CDR2 YFSETQ. CDR3 protein: CASSSLGGGMNTEAFF. The CDR3 DNA, read in part, is TGCGCCAGCAGCTCCCTCGGGGGGGGAATGAACACTGAA.

Concerning this clone itself: The CDR3 end falls 3 residues outside the read, so it is completed with the germline J gene. V usage is TRBV28 and J usage is TRBJ1-2; perhaps TRBD1 as D (5 bases). The germline V and J ends were trimmed by 6 bases and 2 bases, with 13 bases remaining between them. This CDR3 is 14 amino acids long. CDR1 MDHEN and CDR2 SYDVKM come from the germline V gene. The CDR3 DNA, read in part, is TGTGCCAGCAGCATCGACCAGGGAAACTATGGC. Its translation is CASSIDQGNYG. The full CDR3 reads CASSIDQGNYGYTF.

Remarks on this clone: The read finishes 3 residues shy of the CDR3 end, and the germline J gene is used to complete it. V gene TRBV10-1 combines with J gene TRBJ1-5; a weak D match, TRBD1 (6 bases). Germline loops: CDR1 WNHNN, CDR2 SYGVQD (reference sequence). V lost 4 bases and J lost 0, with 16 bases in between. There are 17 residues in the CDR3. The CDR3 loop is CASSGWDTLDSNQPQHF. CDR3 DNA, as far as it was read: TGCGCCAGCAGTGGCTGGGACACATTAGATAGCAATCAGCCC.

A word on this clone: Read data end 3 residues before the CDR3 end; the end is taken from the germline J gene. The chain carries TRBV5-1 and TRBJ1-1, with D possibly matching TRBD1 (6 bases). There are 15 residues in the CDR3. CDR1 and CDR2 (germline): SGHRS, YFSETQ. V lost 3 bases, J lost 5 bases, and 17 bases lay in between. CDR3: CASSSRGQGPTEAFF. CDR3 DNA (partial): TGCGCCAGCAGCTCTCGTGGGCAGGGGCCGACTGAA.

In terms of frequency, this clone is medium-sized. The CDR3 goes on 3 residues after the read ends, and that part is filled in from the germline J gene. The J gene is TRBJ2-5, the V gene TRBV6-2 or TRBV6-3; 9 nucleotides align to TRBD2. Trimming took 0 bases from V and 1 from J; bases not matched to a gene: 0. The CDR3 is 15 amino acids. The V gene's germline CDR1 is MNHEY and CDR2 SVGEGT. The part of the CDR3 DNA that was read is TGTGCCAGCAGTTACTCTAGCGGGAGCCAAGAGACC. This codes for CASSYSSGSQET. In full, the CDR3 reads CASSYSSGSQETQYF.

Details on this clone: The read terminates 3 residues ahead of where the CDR3 ends, so the germline J gene completes it. This chain connects TRBV19 to TRBJ1-6; 12 nucleotides line up with TRBD1. Germline loops: CDR1 LNHDA, CDR2 SQIVND (reference sequence). CDR3 length equals 20 residues. Trimming removed 6 bases from V and 1 base from J; junction bases left unmatched: 13. Partial CDR3 DNA: TGTGCCAGTAGACCACCCGGGACAGGGGGCGGTCGGTCCTATAATTCACCC. Translation: CASRPPGTGGGRSYNSP. Given in full, the CDR3 is CASRPPGTGGGRSYNSPLHF.